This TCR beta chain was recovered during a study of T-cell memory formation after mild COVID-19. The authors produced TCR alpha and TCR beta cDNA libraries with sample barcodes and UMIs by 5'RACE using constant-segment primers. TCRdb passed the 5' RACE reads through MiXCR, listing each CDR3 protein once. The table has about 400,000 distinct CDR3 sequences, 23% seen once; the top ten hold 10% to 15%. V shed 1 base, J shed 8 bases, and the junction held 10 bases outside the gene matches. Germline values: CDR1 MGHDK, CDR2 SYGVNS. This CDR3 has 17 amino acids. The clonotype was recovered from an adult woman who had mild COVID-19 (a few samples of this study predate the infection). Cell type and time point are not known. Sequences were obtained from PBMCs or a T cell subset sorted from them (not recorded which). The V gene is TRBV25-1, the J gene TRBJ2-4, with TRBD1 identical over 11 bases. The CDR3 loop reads CASSESGTGGRRHIQYF. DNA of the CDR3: TGTGCCAGCAGTGAATCCGGGACAGGGGGTCGGCGGCACATTCAGTACTTC.